The clone carrying this TCR beta chain was detected only a few times. V gave up 1 base and J gave up 0 bases; unmatched junction bases: 13. The CDR3 contains 19 residues. Germline CDR1 and CDR2: SGHRS and YFSETQ. These data come from a study of radiotherapy plus CTLA-4 blockade in lung cancer. This table comes from immunoSEQ multiplex PCR, and its TCRdb copy is limited to in-frame clones, with some not included. Of around 80,000 clones in the sample, roughly four fifths are singletons; the top ten hold roughly 10%. Treatment of patients with chemo-refractory metastatic non-small-cell lung cancer consisted of focal radiation plus CTLA-4 blockade with ipilimumab.

This receptor was taken from a human donor with non-small cell lung cancer whose response to radiotherapy plus ipilimumab could not be evaluated. This specimen consisted of peripheral blood, obtained from a patient treated with radiotherapy plus ipilimumab. J is TRBJ1-2 and V is TRBV5-1; 9 bases line up with TRBD1. The CDR3 region is CASSLSQGQWDRANYGYTF. CDR3 bases: TGCGCCAGCAGCTTGTCACAAGGACAATGGGACAGGGCTAACTATGGCTACACCTTC.